This TCR beta chain was obtained from a study of OX40 agonist ivuxolimab in advanced cancers. The study's findings and limits: Relative to CD4+ cells, CD8+ T cells on average had more expanded clones.

On cycle 4 day 1 and cycle 7 day 1, as well as at baseline, blood was sampled. This clone has more than one count but fewer than ten. Its antigen remains unidentified. The repertoire was sequenced with immunoSEQ multiplex PCR; TCRdb's copy has only in-frame clones and lacks some. The sample lists tens of thousands of clones, roughly 88% occurring once. The TCR comes from an adult with an advanced solid tumor such as melanoma, head and neck, liver or kidney cancer. The starting material was CD4+ or CD8+ T cells sorted from blood, obtained in a trial of the OX40 agonist ivuxolimab.

In nucleotides, the CDR3 is TGTGCCTGGAGTGTTATACAGGGGAGTAGTCAGCCCCAGCATTTT. It translates to CAWSVIQGSSQPQHF. This sequence joins TRBV30 and TRBJ1-5; the match to TRBD1 covers 7 bases. V lost 0 bases, J lost 6 bases, and 8 bases stayed unmatched. CDR1 is GTSNPN and CDR2 is SVGIG in the germline V gene (reference sequence). CDR3 length: 15 amino acids.